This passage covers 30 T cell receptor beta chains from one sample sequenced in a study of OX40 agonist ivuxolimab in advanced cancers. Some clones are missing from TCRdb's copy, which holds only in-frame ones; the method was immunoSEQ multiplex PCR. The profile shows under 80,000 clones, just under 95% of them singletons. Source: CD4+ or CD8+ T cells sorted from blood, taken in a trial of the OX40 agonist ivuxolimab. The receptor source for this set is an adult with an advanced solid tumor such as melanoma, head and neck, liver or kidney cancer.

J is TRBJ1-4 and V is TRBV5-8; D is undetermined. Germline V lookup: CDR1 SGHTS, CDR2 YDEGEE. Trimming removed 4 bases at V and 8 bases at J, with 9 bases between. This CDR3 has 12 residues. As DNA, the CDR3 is TGTGCCAGCAGCAGCCCCGTAGAAAAACTGTTTTTT. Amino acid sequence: CASSSPVEKLFF.

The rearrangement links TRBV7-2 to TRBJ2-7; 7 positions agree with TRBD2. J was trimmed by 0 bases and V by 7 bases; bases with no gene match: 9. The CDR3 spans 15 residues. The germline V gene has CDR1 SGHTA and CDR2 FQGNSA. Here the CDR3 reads CASTIGGLSSYEQYF. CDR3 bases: TGTGCCAGCACCATCGGGGGGTTAAGCTCCTACGAGCAGTACTTC.

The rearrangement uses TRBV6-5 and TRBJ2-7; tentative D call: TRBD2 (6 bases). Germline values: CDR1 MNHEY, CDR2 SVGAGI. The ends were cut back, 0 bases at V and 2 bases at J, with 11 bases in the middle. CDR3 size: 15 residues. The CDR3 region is CASSYSTEGTYEQYF. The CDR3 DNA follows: TGTGCCAGCAGTTACTCGACGGAGGGTACCTACGAGCAGTACTTC.

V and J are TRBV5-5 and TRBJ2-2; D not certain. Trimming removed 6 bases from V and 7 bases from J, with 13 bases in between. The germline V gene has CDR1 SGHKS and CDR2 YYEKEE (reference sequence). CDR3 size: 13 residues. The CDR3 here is CASTRTLDGELFF. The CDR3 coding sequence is TGTGCCAGCACCAGGACCCTTGACGGGGAGCTGTTTTTT.

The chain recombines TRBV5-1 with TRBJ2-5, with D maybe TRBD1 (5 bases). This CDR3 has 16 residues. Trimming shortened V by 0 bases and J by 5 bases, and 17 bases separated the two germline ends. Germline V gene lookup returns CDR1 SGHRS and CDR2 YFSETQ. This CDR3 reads CASSLVASAGMETQYF. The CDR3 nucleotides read TGCGCCAGCAGCTTGGTTGCTTCGGCAGGGATGGAGACCCAGTACTTC.

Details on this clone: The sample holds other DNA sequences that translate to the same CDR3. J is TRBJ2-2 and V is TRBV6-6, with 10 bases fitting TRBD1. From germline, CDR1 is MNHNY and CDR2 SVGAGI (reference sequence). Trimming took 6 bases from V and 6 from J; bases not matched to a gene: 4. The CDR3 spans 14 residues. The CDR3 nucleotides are TGTGCCAGCAGGGGACAGGGGAAGCCCGGGGAGCTGTTTTTT. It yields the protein CASRGQGKPGELFF.

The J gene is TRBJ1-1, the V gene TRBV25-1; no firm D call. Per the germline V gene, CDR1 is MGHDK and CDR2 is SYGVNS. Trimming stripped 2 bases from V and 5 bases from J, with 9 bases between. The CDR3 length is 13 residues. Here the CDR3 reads CASSELGWTEAFF. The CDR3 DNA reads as TGTGCCAGCAGTGAACTGGGTTGGACTGAAGCTTTCTTT.

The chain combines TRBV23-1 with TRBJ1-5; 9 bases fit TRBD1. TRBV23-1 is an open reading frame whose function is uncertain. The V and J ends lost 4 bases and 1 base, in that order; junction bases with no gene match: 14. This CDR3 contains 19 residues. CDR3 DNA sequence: TGCGCCAGCAGTCTCAGACGGGACAGGGAAAGTAAAAGCAATCAGCCCCAGCATTTT. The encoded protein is CASSLRRDRESKSNQPQHF.

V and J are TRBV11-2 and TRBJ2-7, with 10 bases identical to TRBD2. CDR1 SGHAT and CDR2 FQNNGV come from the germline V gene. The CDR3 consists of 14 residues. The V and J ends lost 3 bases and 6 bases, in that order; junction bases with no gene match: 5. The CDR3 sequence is CASSLVAGGAEQYF. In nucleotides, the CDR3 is TGTGCCAGCAGCTTGGTAGCGGGGGGTGCCGAGCAGTACTTC.

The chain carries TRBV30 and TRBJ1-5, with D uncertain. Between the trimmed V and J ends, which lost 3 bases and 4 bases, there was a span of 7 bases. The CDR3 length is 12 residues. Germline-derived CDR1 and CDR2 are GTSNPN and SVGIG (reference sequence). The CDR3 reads CAWSYLNQPQHF. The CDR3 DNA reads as TGTGCCTGGAGCTACCTGAATCAGCCCCAGCATTTT.

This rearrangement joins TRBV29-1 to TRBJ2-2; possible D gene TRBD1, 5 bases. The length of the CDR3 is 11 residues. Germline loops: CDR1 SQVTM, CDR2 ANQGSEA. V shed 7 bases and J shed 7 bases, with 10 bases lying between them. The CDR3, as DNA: TGCAGCGGCCTAAGGGGCGGGGAGCTGTTTTTT. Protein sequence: CSGLRGGELFF.

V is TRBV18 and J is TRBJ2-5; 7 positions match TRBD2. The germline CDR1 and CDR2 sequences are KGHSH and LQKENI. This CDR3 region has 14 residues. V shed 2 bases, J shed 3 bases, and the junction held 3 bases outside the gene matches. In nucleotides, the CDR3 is TGTGCCAGCTCACCATCAGCGGGGAAAGAGACCCAGTACTTC. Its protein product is CASSPSAGKETQYF.

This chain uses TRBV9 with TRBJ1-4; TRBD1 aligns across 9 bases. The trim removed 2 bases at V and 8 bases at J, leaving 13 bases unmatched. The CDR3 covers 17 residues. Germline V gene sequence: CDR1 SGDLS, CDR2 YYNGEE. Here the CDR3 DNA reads TGTGCCAGCAGCGTGGGGGACAGGGAAATGGACAGAGAAAAACTGTTTTTT. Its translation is CASSVGDREMDREKLFF.

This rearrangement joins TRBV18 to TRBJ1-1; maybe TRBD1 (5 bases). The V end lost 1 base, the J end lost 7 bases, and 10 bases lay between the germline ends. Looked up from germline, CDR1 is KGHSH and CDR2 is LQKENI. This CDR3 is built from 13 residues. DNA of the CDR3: TGTGCCAGCTCACCACAGAGGGACGGTGAAGCTTTCTTT. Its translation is CASSPQRDGEAFF.

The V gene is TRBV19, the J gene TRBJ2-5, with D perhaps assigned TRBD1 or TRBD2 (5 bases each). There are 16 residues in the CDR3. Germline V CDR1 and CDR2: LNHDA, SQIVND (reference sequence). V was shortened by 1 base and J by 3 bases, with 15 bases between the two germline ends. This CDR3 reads CASSIGSGRREETQYF. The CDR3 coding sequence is TGTGCCAGTAGTATAGGCTCGGGACGTAGGGAAGAGACCCAGTACTTC.

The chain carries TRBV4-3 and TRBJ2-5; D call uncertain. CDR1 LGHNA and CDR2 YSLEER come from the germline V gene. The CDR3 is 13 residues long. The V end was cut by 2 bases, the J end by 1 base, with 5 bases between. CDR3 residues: CASSQRLQETQYF. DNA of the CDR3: TGCGCCAGCAGCCAAAGGCTCCAAGAGACCCAGTACTTC.

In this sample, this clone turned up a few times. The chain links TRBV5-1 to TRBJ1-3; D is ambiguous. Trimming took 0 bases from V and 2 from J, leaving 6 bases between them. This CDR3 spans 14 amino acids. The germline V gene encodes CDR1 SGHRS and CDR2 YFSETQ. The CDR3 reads CASSLADPGNTIYF. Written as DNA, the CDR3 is TGCGCCAGCAGCTTGGCAGACCCTGGAAACACCATATATTTT. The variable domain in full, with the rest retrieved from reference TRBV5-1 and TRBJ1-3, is KAGVTQTPRYLIKTRGQQVTLSCSPISGHRSVSWYQQTPGQGLQFLFEYFSETQRNKGNFPGRFSGRQFSNSRSEMNVSTLELGDSALYLCASSLADPGNTIYFGEGSWLTVV.

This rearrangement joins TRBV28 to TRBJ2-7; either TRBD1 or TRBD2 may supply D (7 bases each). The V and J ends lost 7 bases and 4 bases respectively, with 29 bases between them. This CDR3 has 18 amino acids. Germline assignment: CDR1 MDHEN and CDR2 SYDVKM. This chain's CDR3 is CASIRTGLGRESPYEQYF. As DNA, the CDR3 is TGTGCCAGCATCCGGACAGGCCTGGGGCGGGAGTCTCCTTACGAGCAGTACTTC.

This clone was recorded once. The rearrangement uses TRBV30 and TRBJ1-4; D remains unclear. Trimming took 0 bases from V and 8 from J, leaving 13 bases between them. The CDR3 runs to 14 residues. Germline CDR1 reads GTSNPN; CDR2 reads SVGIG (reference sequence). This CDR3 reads CAWSVGVDGEKLFF. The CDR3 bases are TGTGCCTGGAGTGTAGGAGTCGATGGCGAAAAACTGTTTTTT.

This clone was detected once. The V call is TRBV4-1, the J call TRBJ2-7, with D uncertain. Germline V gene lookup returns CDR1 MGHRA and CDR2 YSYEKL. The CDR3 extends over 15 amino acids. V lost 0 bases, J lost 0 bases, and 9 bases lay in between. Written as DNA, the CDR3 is TGCGCCAGCAGCCAAGACACATTATCCTCCTACGAGCAGTACTTC. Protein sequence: CASSQDTLSSYEQYF.

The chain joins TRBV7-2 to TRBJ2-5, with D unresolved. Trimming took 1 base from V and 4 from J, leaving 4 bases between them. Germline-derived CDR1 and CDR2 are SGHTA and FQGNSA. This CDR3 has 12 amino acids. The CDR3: CASSLGTETQYF. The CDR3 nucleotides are TGTGCCAGCAGCTTAGGCACAGAGACCCAGTACTTC.

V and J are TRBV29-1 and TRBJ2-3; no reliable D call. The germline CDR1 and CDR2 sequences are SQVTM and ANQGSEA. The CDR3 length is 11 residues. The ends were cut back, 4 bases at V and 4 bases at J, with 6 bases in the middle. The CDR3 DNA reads TGCAGCGTTGGGAGTTCAGATACGCAGTATTTT. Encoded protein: CSVGSSDTQYF.

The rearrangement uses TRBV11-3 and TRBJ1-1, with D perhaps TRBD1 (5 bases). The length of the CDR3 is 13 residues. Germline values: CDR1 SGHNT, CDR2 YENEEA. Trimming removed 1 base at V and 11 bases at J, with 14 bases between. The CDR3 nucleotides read TGTGCCAGCAGCTTAGCGGGGACGGAAGTCGCTTTCTTT. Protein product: CASSLAGTEVAFF.

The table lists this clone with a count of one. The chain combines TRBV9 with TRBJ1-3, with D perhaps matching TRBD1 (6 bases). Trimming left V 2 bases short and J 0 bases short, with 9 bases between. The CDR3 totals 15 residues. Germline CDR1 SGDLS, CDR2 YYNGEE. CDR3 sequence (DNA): TGTGCCAGCAGCGTTTCAGGGGACTCTGGAAACACCATATATTTT. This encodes CASSVSGDSGNTIYF.

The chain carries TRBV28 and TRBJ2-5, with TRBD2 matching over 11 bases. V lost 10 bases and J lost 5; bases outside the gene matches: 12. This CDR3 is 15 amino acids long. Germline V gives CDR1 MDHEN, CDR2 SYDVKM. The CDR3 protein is CAITASGGLRETQYF. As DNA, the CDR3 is TGTGCCATCACCGCTAGCGGGGGGCTCCGGGAGACCCAGTACTTC.

This CDR3 reads CASSGRVNQPQHF. Here the CDR3 DNA reads TGTGCCAGCAGTGGCAGGGTTAATCAGCCCCAGCATTTT. The rearrangement links TRBV28 to TRBJ1-5; D perhaps matches TRBD1 (5 bases). CDR3 length equals 13 residues. CDR1 and CDR2 from the germline V gene are MDHEN and SYDVKM. The V end was cut by 5 bases, the J end by 4 bases, with 9 bases between.

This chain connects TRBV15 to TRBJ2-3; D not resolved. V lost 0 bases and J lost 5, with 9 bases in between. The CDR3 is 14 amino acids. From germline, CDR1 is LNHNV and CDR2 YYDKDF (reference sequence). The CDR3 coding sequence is TGTGCCACCAGCAGAGATCCGGGTAGAGATACGCAGTATTTT. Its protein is CATSRDPGRDTQYF.

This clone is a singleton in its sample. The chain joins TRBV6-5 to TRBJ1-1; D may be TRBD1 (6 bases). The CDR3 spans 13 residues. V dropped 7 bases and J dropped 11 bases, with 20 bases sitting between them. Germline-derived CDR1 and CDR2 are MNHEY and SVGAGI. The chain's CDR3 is CASTPRGGRGAFF. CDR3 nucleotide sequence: TGTGCCAGCACCCCGCGGGGGGGCAGAGGTGCTTTCTTT.

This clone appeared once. CDR3 in DNA: TGTGCCAGCAGCGCCGAGACGCCAGGGCAAGTTGGTGCAGATACGCAGTATTTT. It is translated as CASSAETPGQVGADTQYF. The gene calls are TRBV9 and TRBJ2-3; D may be TRBD1 (5 bases). The CDR3 has 18 amino acids. Germline loops: CDR1 SGDLS, CDR2 YYNGEE. Deletions cut 3 bases from V and 4 bases from J, with 24 bases between. Filled out from reference TRBV9 and TRBJ2-3, the complete variable domain reads DSGVTQTPKHLITATGQRVTLRCSPRSGDLSVYWYQQSLDQGLQFLIQYYNGEERAKGNILERFSAQQFPDLHSELNLSSLELGDSALYFCASSAETPGQVGADTQYFGPGTRLTVL.

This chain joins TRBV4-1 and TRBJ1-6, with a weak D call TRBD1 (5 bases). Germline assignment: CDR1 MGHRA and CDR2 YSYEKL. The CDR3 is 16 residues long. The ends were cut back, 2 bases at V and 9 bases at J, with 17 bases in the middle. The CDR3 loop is CASSQTLGRGLSPLHF. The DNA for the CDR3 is TGCGCCAGCAGCCAAACCCTGGGACGGGGTCTTTCACCCCTCCACTTT.